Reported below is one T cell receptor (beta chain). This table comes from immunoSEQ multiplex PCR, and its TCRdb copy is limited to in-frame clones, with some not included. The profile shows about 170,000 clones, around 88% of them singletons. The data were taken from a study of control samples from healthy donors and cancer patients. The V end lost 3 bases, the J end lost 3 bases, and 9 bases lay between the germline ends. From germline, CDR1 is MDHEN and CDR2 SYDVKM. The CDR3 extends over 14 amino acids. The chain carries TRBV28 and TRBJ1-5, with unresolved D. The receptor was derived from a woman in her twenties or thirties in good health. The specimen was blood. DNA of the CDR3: TGTGCCAGCAGTTTGGGCGGCGCCAATCAGCCCCAGCATTTT. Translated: CASSLGGANQPQHF.